This paragraph reports one TCR beta chain. The sample comes from a study of T-cell reconstitution after alpha-beta-depleted transplantation in children. Germline CDR1 LNHNV, CDR2 YYDKDF (reference sequence). CDR3 length: 13 residues. Between the trimmed V and J ends, which lost 4 bases and 6 bases, there was a span of 9 bases. Unique molecular identifiers were built into the TCRbeta library. Each CDR3 protein gets one entry after TCRdb re-called the PCR reads with MiXCR. Here the sample spans a few hundred thousand distinct CDR3 sequences, around a tenth being singletons. This sequence originates from a human donor who donated a stem cell graft to a child with acute lymphoblastic leukemia. The rearrangement joins TRBV15 to TRBJ2-2; TRBD2 is a possible D gene (5 bases). Source: PBMCs from the stem cell graft donor, taken from the stem cell graft. For the CDR3, the DNA is TGTGCCACCAGCACCGAGGAGGCCGGGGAGCTGTTTTTT. Its protein is CATSTEEAGELFF.